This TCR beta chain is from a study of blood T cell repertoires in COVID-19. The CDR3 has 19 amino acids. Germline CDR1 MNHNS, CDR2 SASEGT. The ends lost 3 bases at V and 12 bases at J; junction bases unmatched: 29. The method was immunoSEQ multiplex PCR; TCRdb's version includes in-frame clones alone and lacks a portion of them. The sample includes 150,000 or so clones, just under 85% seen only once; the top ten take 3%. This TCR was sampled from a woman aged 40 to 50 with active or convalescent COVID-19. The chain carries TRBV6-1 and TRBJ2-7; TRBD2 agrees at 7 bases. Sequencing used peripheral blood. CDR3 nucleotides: TGTGCCAGCAGTGACCTCAGGACCAACCGGGACTATCGATCACTGATACCGTACTTC. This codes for CASSDLRTNRDYRSLIPYF.